The entry below gives a single T cell receptor (beta chain) sequence along with its context. Next came a second PCR, run for about 6 to 12 cycles, which used a sample-barcoded 5' primer along with a J-beta primer mix. TCRdb ran MiXCR on the 5' RACE reads and lists one entry per CDR3 protein. This table holds roughly 1,800,000 distinct CDR3 sequences, 49% found once. This sample is part of a study of blood T cells in healthy people across ages. With 7 bases clipped from V and 7 bases from J, the junction kept 8 bases outside the gene matches. The length of the CDR3 is 15 residues. The germline V gene has CDR1 MDHEN and CDR2 SYDVKM.

The specimen sequenced was blood. This clonotype originated in a woman between 40 and 50 years old in good health. The V call is TRBV28, the J call TRBJ2-1, with TRBD1 matching 12 bases. The CDR3 protein is CASTLRDRGRNEQFF. CDR3 DNA: TGTGCCAGCACCCTGAGGGACAGGGGGCGAAATGAGCAGTTCTTC. Full variable domain (outside the CDR3, taken from reference TRBV28 and TRBJ2-1): DVKVTQSSRYLVKRTGEKVFLECVQDMDHENMFWYRQDPGLGLRLIYFSYDVKMKEKGDIPEGYSVSREKKERFSLILESASTNQTSMYLCASTLRDRGRNEQFFGPGTRLTVL.